Listed below are T cell receptor beta chains from one sample, sequenced in a study of cytotoxic CD8 clonotypes in ibrutinib-treated CLL. Sequenced by immunoSEQ multiplex PCR; TCRdb stores in-frame clones only, minus some. The sample has about 160,000 clones, approximately 84% seen once. The sequences come from PBMCs, collected after 24 months of ibrutinib treatment. These receptor sequences come from a human donor with chronic lymphocytic leukemia. The CDR3 runs from the conserved cysteine through the conserved F or W. The D gene is left open where the match is weak. Not every row has a clone size; where given, it reads once, few, many or a size class.

V: TRBV9; D: TRBD1; size: -; J: TRBJ1-4; CDR3: CASSVAPRTGGAELFF; DNA: TGTGCCAGCAGCGTAGCTCCGAGGACAGGGGGCGCAGAACTGTTTTTT
V: TRBV5-1; D: TRBD1; size: -; J: TRBJ1-1; CDR3: CASSLDRVDMDTEAFF; DNA: TGCGCCAGCAGCCTCGACAGGGTCGACATGGACACTGAAGCTTTCTTT
V: TRBV7-8; D: -; size: -; J: TRBJ1-2; CDR3: CASSLTQNGYTF; DNA: TGTGCCAGCAGCTTAACACAGAATGGCTACACCTTC
V: TRBV5-1; D: -; size: -; J: TRBJ1-1; CDR3: CASSLGKVLDTEAFF; DNA: TGCGCCAGCAGCTTGGGGAAGGTTTTGGACACTGAAGCTTTCTTT
V: TRBV2; D: -; size: -; J: TRBJ1-2; CDR3: CASQGQTNYGYTF; DNA: TGTGCCAGCCAGGGGCAGACTAACTATGGCTACACCTTC
V: TRBV23-1; D: -; size: -; J: TRBJ2-7; CDR3: CASSQTAALIYEQYF; DNA: TGCGCCAGCAGTCAGACGGCAGCCCTTATCTACGAGCAGTACTTC
V: TRBV30; D: -; size: once; J: TRBJ1-2; CDR3: CAWSVLLGSGYTF; DNA: TGTGCCTGGAGTGTACTTCTGGGCAGTGGCTACACCTTC
V: TRBV7-9; D: -; size: once; J: TRBJ1-2; CDR3: CASSLAGGHGYTF; DNA: TGTGCCAGCAGCTTAGCGGGGGGCCATGGCTACACCTTC
V: TRBV27; D: -; size: -; J: TRBJ1-4; CDR3: CASSLRGRWDEKLFF; DNA: TGTGCCAGCAGTTTAAGGGGCAGATGGGATGAAAAACTGTTTTTT
V: TRBV25-1; D: -; size: -; J: TRBJ1-4; CDR3: CASMENEKLFF; DNA: TGTGCCAGCATGGAGAATGAAAAACTGTTTTTT
V: TRBV2; D: -; size: -; J: TRBJ2-5; CDR3: CASREQETQYF; DNA: TGTGCCAGCAGGGAGCAAGAGACCCAGTACTTC
V: TRBV28; D: -; size: once; J: TRBJ1-5; CDR3: CASRAGGSNQPQHF; DNA: TGTGCCAGCAGAGCGGGGGGGAGCAATCAGCCCCAGCATTTT
V: TRBV9; D: TRBD2; size: -; J: TRBJ2-7; CDR3: CASSVEREGRYEQYF; DNA: TGTGCCAGCAGCGTAGAGCGGGAGGGCCGCTACGAGCAGTACTTC
V: TRBV19; D: -; size: -; J: TRBJ1-2; CDR3: CASRRVEGYGYTF; DNA: TGTGCCAGTAGGAGGGTGGAGGGATATGGCTACACCTTC
V: TRBV6-1; D: -; size: -; J: TRBJ2-1; CDR3: CASSGLARLKVEQFF; DNA: TGTGCCAGCAGTGGATTAGCGCGACTGAAGGTGGAGCAGTTCTTC
V: TRBV6-5; D: -; size: -; J: TRBJ1-2; CDR3: CASSSRVGYGYTF; DNA: TGTGCCAGCAGTTCCAGGGTTGGCTATGGCTACACCTTC
V: TRBV6-1; D: -; size: -; J: TRBJ1-1; CDR3: CASRTEYENTEAFF; DNA: TGTGCCAGCAGGACCGAATACGAAAACACTGAAGCTTTCTTT
V: TRBV4-3; D: -; size: once; J: TRBJ1-6; CDR3: CASSQDRRATNSPLHF; DNA: TGCGCCAGCAGCCAAGATCGGAGGGCAACAAATTCACCCCTCCACTTT
V: TRBV5-1; D: -; size: -; J: TRBJ2-2; CDR3: CASSLAGSGNTGELFF; DNA: TGCGCCAGCAGCCTGGCCGGGTCGGGCAACACCGGGGAGCTGTTTTTT
V: TRBV5-1; D: -; size: -; J: TRBJ2-7; CDR3: CASSLALGPYEQYF; DNA: TGCGCCAGCAGCTTGGCTCTGGGCCCCTACGAGCAGTACTTC
V: TRBV19; D: -; size: -; J: TRBJ2-2; CDR3: CASSIDRNEELFF; DNA: TGTGCCAGTAGTATAGATCGGAATGAGGAGCTGTTTTTT
V: TRBV5-6; D: TRBD1; size: -; J: TRBJ1-5; CDR3: CASSSLDRDNQPQHF; DNA: TGTGCCAGCAGCTCCTTAGACAGGGACAATCAGCCCCAGCATTTT
V: TRBV12-5; D: -; size: -; J: TRBJ1-6; CDR3: CASGFFSSYNSPLHF; DNA: TGTGCTAGTGGTTTTTTTAGCTCCTATAATTCACCCCTCCACTTT